This T cell receptor beta chain was sequenced during a study of T-cell memory formation after mild COVID-19. Study findings and constraints: Clones that contracted from day 15 to 85 were balanced CD4/CD8, while later expanders leaned CD4+. Those CD4+ clones that contracted were mainly in CM and EM (CD8+ ones in EMRA). Memory sampled before infection contained some responding clones, suggesting cross-reactive memory joined.

This clonotype was detected only a few times. The target antigen is unknown. V lost 5 bases, J lost 0 bases, and 17 bases lay in between. The germline gives CDR1 SGHKS, CDR2 YYEKEE (reference sequence). The CDR3 length is 16 residues. With constant-segment primers, 5'RACE yielded cDNA libraries of TCR alpha and TCR beta that carried sample barcodes and UMIs. TCRdb re-called the 5' RACE reads through MiXCR, storing one row per CDR3 protein. The sample records 140,000 or so distinct CDR3 sequences, 6% to 6.5% being singletons. Source material: PBMCs or a T cell subset sorted from them (not recorded which). The chain couples TRBV5-5 to TRBJ1-1; TRBD1 is a possible D gene (5 bases). The receptor's source is an adult woman who had mild COVID-19 (a few samples of this study predate the infection). Cell type and time point are not known. In DNA, the CDR3 is TGTGCCAGCAGAGCGGGACTGGGGAACATGAACACTGAAGCTTTCTTT. Translated, it gives CASRAGLGNMNTEAFF.